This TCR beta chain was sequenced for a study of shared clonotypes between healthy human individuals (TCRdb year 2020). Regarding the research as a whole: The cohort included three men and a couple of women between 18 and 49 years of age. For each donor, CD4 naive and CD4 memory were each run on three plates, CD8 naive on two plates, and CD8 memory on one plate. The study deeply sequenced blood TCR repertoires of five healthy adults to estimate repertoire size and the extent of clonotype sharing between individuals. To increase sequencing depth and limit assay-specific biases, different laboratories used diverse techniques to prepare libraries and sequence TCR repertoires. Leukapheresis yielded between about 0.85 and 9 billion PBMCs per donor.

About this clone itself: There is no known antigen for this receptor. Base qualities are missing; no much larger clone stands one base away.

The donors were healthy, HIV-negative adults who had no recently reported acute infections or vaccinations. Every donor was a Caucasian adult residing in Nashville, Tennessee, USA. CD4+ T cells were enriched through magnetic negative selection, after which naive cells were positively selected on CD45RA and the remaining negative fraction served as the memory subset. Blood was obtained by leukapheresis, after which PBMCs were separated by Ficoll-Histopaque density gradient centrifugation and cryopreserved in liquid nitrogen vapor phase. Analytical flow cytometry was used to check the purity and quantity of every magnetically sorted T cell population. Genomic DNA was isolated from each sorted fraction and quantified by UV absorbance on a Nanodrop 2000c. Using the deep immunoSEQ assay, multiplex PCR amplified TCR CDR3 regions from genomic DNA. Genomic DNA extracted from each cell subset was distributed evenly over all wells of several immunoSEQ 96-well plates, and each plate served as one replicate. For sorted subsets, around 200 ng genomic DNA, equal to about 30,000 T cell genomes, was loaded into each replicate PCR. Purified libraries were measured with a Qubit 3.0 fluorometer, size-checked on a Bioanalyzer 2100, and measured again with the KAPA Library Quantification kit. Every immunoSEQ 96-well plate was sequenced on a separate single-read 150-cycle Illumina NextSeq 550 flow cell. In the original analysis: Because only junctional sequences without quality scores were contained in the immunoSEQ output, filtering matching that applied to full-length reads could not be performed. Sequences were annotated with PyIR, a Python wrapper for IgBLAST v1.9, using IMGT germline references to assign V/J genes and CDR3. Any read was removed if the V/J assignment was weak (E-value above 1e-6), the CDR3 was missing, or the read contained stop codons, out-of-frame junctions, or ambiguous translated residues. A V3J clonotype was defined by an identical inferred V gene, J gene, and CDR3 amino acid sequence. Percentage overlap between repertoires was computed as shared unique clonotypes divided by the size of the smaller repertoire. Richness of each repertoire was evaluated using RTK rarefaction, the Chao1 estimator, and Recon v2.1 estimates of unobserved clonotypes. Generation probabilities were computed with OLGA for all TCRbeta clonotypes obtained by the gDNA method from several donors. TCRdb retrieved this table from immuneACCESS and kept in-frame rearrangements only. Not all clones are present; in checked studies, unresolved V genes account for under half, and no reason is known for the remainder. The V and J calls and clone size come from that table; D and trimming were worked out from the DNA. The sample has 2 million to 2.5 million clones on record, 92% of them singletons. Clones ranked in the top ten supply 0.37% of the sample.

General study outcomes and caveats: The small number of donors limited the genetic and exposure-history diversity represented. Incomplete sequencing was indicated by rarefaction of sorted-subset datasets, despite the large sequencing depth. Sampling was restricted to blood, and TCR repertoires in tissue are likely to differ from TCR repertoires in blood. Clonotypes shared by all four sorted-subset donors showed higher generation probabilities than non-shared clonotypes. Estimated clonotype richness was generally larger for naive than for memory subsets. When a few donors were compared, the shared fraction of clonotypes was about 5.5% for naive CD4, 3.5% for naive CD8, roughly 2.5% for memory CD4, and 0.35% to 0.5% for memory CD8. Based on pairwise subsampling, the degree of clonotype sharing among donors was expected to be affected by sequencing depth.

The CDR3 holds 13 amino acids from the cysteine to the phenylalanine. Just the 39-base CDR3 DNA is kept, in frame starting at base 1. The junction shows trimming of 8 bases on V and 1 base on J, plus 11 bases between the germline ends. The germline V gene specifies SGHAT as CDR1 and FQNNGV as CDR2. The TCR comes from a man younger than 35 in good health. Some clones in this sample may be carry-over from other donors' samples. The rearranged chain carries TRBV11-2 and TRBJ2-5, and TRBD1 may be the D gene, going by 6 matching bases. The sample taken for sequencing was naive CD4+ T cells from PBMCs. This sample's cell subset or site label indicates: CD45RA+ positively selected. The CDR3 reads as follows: CASGGQFQETQYF. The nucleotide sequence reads TGTGCCAGCGGCGGACAGTTCCAAGAGACCCAGTACTTC.